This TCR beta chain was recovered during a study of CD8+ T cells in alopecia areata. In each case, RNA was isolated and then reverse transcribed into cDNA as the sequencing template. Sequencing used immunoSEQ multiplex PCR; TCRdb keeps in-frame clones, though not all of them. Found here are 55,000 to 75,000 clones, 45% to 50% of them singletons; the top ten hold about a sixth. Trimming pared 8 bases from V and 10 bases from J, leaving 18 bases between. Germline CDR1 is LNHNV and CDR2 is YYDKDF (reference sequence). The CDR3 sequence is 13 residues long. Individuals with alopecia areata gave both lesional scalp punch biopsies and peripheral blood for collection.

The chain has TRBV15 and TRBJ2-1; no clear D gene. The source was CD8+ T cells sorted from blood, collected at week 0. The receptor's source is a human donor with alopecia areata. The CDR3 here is CATGEMGKKEQFF. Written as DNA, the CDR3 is TGTGCCACCGGGGAAATGGGAAAGAAGGAGCAGTTCTTC.